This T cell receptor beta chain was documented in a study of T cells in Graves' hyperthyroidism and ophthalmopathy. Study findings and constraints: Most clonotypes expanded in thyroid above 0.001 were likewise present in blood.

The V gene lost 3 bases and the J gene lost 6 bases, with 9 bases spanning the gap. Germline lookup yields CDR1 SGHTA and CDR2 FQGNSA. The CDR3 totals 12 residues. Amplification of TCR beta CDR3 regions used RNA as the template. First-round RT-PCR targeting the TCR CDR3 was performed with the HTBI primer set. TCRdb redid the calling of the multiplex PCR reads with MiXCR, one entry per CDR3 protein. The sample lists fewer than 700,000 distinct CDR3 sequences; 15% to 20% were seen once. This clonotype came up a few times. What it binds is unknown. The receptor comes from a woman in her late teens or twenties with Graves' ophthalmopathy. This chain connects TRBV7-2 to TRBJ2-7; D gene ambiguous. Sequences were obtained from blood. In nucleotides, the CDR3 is TGTGCCAGCAGCTTTTTTACTGGCGAGCAGTACTTC. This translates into CASSFFTGEQYF.